The 6 T cell receptor beta chains presented below share a single source sample, sequenced in a study of blood T cell repertoires in COVID-19 (dated by TCRdb to 2020 to 2022). Receptor amplification or capture employed the immunoSEQ multiplex PCR assay. What TCRdb holds here is the immuneACCESS table cut down to in-frame rearrangements. Part of the clones is not present; checked against another copy, under half of the missing clones reflect an unresolved V gene, and the others are unexplained. The table for this sample lists some 400,000 clones; around 87% of them were counted only once. The ten largest clones add up to roughly 3.1% of the sample. Source material: peripheral blood. The receptor source for this set is a human donor in a cohort sampled during active COVID-19.

This clone has just a few counts. V and J are TRBV30 and TRBJ2-1; D gene uncertain. The CDR3 is 14 residues long. Germline CDR1 is GTSNPN and CDR2 is SVGIG (reference sequence). Between the trimmed V and J ends, which lost 7 bases and 1 base, there was a span of 14 bases. The DNA of the CDR3 is TGTGCCTCTGATAAGAGGAATTCCTACAATGAGCAGTTCTTC. This encodes CASDKRNSYNEQFF.

This clone showed up just once. This sequence joins TRBV5-1 and TRBJ2-7; no firm D call. The CDR3 has 13 residues. V dropped 5 bases and J dropped 0 bases, with 9 bases sitting between them. Per germline, CDR1 SGHRS and CDR2 YFSETQ. This chain's CDR3 is CASSLRNSYEQYF. The CDR3 bases are TGCGCCAGCAGTCTCAGAAACTCCTACGAGCAGTACTTC.

This clone was counted a few times. J is TRBJ2-5 and V is TRBV4-1, with TRBD2 matching 8 bases. The trim removed 6 bases at V and 5 bases at J, leaving 11 bases unmatched. Per germline, CDR1 MGHRA and CDR2 YSYEKL. The CDR3 totals 15 residues. CDR3 DNA: TGCGCCAGCAGTTCACGACTAGCGATTCGGGAGACCCAGTACTTC. It encodes CASSSRLAIRETQYF.

The chain joins TRBV27 to TRBJ2-2; tentatively, D is TRBD1 (5 bases). The CDR3 has 15 amino acids. Germline values: CDR1 MNHEY, CDR2 SMNVEV (reference sequence). With 7 bases removed from V and 6 bases from J, the gap between germline ends came to 18 bases. CDR3 nucleotide sequence: TGTGCCAGCACCAATGGGGCAGGATGGTCCGGGGAGCTGTTTTTT. It encodes CASTNGAGWSGELFF.

J is TRBJ2-6 and V is TRBV27; unclear D gene. The V end was cut by 3 bases, the J end by 0 bases, with 12 bases between. Per the germline V gene, CDR1 is MNHEY and CDR2 is SMNVEV (reference sequence). This CDR3 spans 17 amino acids. The CDR3: CASSFASVYSGANVLTF. The CDR3 DNA follows: TGTGCCAGCAGTTTCGCCTCGGTCTACTCTGGGGCCAACGTCCTGACTTTC.

The rearrangement uses TRBV9 and TRBJ2-3; 10 bases are a match to TRBD2. J was trimmed by 6 bases and V by 0 bases; bases with no gene match: 4. The germline gives CDR1 SGDLS, CDR2 YYNGEE. The CDR3 is 15 residues long. CDR3 sequence: CASSVETSGADTQYF. CDR3 nucleotide sequence: TGTGCCAGCAGCGTAGAAACTAGCGGGGCGGATACGCAGTATTTT.